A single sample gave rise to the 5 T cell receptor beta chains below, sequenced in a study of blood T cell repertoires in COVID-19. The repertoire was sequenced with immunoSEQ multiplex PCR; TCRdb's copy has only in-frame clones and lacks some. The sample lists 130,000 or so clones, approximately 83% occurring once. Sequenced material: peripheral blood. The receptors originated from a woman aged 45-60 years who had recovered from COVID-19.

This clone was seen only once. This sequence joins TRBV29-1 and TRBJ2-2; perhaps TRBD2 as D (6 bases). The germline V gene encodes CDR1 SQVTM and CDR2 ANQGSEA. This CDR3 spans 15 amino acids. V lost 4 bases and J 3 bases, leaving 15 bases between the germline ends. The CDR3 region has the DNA TGCAGCGTTGGAGGGGCGGGGTTCGACACCGGGGAGCTGTTTTTT. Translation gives CSVGGAGFDTGELFF.

The CDR3 DNA sequence: TGTGCCATCAGTGAGTCGCTAGCAGCGAACACCGGGGAGCTGTTTTTT. This codes for CAISESLAANTGELFF. This chain connects TRBV10-3 to TRBJ2-2; TRBD2 is a possible D gene (5 bases). Germline loops: CDR1 ENHRY, CDR2 SYGVKD. This CDR3 region has 16 residues. Trimming took off 0 bases at V and 0 bases at J, with 8 bases between the two ends.

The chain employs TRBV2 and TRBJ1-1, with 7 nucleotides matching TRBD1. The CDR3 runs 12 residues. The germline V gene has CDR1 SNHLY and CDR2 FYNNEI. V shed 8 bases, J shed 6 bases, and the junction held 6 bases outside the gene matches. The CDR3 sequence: CASSQDRSEAFF. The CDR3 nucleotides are TGTGCCAGCTCCCAGGACAGGTCTGAAGCTTTCTTT.

CDR3 residues: CASSVEGGSYNEQFF. In DNA form, the CDR3 reads TGTGCCAGCAGCGTAGAGGGGGGGTCCTACAATGAGCAGTTCTTC. The chain couples TRBV9 to TRBJ2-1; TRBD2 is a possible D gene (7 bases). The length of the CDR3 is 15 residues. Trimming pared 0 bases from V and 1 base from J, leaving 8 bases between. Per the germline V gene, CDR1 is SGDLS and CDR2 is YYNGEE.

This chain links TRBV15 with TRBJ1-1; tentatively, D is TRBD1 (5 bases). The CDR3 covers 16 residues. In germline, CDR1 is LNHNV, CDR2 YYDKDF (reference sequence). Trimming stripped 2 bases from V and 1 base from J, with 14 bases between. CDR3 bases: TGTGCCACCAGCAGATCGGCAGGGCGTTCGAACACTGAAGCTTTCTTT. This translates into CATSRSAGRSNTEAFF.